The 8 T cell receptor beta chains presented below share a single source sample, sequenced in a study of OX40 agonist ivuxolimab in advanced cancers. Only in-frame clones appear in the TCRdb table, and some are missing; sequencing was by immunoSEQ multiplex PCR. Of about 70,000 clones in the sample, approximately 87% were seen once. The sample was CD4+ or CD8+ T cells sorted from blood, taken in a trial of the OX40 agonist ivuxolimab. The receptors originated from an adult with an advanced solid tumor such as melanoma, head and neck, liver or kidney cancer.

The table lists this clone with a few counts. CDR3 in DNA: TGTGCCAGCAGCTTATACGGCGGGACGGCGAACACCGGGGAGCTGTTTTTT. This codes for CASSLYGGTANTGELFF. The chain joins TRBV7-2 to TRBJ2-2; possible D gene TRBD2, 6 bases. V dropped 2 bases and J dropped 0 bases, with 13 bases sitting between them. CDR1 and CDR2 from the germline V gene are SGHTA and FQGNSA. This CDR3 contains 17 residues.

The chain joins TRBV6-5 to TRBJ1-2; no clear D gene. Trimming cost V 5 bases and J 7 bases, with 17 bases left between them. The CDR3 runs 14 residues. The germline V gene encodes CDR1 MNHEY and CDR2 SVGAGI. The CDR3 sequence: CASSRGRFERGYTF. The CDR3 DNA is TGTGCCAGCAGTCGAGGACGGTTTGAGCGTGGCTACACCTTC.

CDR3 loop: CASSLVAGPGDTGELFF. CDR3 nucleotides: TGTGCCAGCAGCTTAGTAGCGGGCCCAGGTGACACCGGGGAGCTGTTTTTT. V is TRBV11-3 and J is TRBJ2-2, with 7 bases that match TRBD2. Germline loops: CDR1 SGHNT, CDR2 YENEEA. Trimming took 1 base from V and 3 from J; bases not matched to a gene: 8. There are 17 residues in the CDR3.

The V gene is TRBV7-2, the J gene TRBJ2-7; D possibly corresponds to TRBD2 (6 bases). V lost 1 base and J lost 6, with 13 bases in between. The CDR3 sequence is 14 residues long. CDR1 is SGHTA and CDR2 is FQGNSA in the germline V gene. In DNA form, the CDR3 reads TGTGCCAGCAGCTTAGTCCTAGCCGGGAGCGAGCAGTACTTC. Translation: CASSLVLAGSEQYF.

This clone was recorded only once. This chain links TRBV7-2 with TRBJ2-3; TRBD2 might be the D (7 bases). Germline values: CDR1 SGHTA, CDR2 FQGNSA. V lost 5 bases and J 2 bases, leaving 17 bases between the germline ends. This CDR3 has 16 residues. The CDR3 DNA follows: TGTGCCAGCAGCCCAGTTGGGGGGGCGCTCACAGATACGCAGTATTTT. This codes for CASSPVGGALTDTQYF.

J is TRBJ2-3 and V is TRBV29-1; no definite D call. Trimming removed 1 base at V and 2 bases at J, with 4 bases between. Germline V gene lookup returns CDR1 SQVTM and CDR2 ANQGSEA. CDR3 length: 12 residues. CDR3 bases: TGCAGCGTTGAAGGATCCACAGATACGCAGTATTTT. It codes for CSVEGSTDTQYF.

The V call is TRBV29-1, the J call TRBJ2-5; weak D call: TRBD2 (5 bases). The germline V and J ends were trimmed by 3 bases and 4 bases, with 9 bases remaining between them. This CDR3 contains 12 residues. CDR1 is SQVTM and CDR2 is ANQGSEA in the germline V gene. The CDR3 region is CSVELAGETQYF. CDR3 bases: TGCAGCGTTGAGTTGGCGGGAGAGACCCAGTACTTC.

The CDR3 loop reads CASSVGGSGTAGGETQYF. As DNA, the CDR3 is TGTGCCAGCAGCGTAGGTGGTAGCGGGACCGCCGGCGGAGAGACCCAGTACTTC. This sequence joins TRBV9 and TRBJ2-5, with TRBD2 matching over 8 bases. Germline assignment: CDR1 SGDLS and CDR2 YYNGEE. The J segment lost 4 bases and the V segment lost 0 bases, leaving 14 bases of the junction unmatched. The CDR3 runs to 18 residues.